This T cell receptor beta chain was found in a study of blood T cell repertoires in COVID-19. Here immunoSEQ multiplex PCR was the method, and the copy in TCRdb shows in-frame clones only, minus some. The sample records around 100,000 clones, around 83% being singletons. Trimming shortened V by 4 bases and J by 3 bases, and 10 bases separated the two germline ends. The germline V gene has CDR1 MGHDK and CDR2 SYGVNS. This CDR3 comprises 13 residues. The chain has TRBV25-1 and TRBJ2-7; D might be TRBD1 (6 bases). Sequencing was carried out using peripheral blood. This sequence originates from a man aged 35 to 55 with acute or convalescent COVID-19. CDR3 DNA: TGTGCCAGCAGTGCTGGGGGCCTCTACGAGCAGTACTTC. Its protein product is CASSAGGLYEQYF.